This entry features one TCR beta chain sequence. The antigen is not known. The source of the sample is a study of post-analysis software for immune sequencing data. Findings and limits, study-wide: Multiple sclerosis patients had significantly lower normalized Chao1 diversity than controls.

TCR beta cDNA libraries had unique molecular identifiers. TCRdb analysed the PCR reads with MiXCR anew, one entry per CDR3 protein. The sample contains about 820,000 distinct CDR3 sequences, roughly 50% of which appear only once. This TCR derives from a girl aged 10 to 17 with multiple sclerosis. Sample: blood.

CDR3: CSVGLPGANVLTF. The DNA of the CDR3 is TGCAGCGTAGGGCTCCCTGGGGCCAACGTCCTGACTTTC. The J gene is TRBJ2-6, the V gene TRBV29-1; no reliable D call. The CDR3 sequence is 13 residues long. Germline CDR1 reads SQVTM; CDR2 reads ANQGSEA. The germline V and J ends were trimmed by 6 bases and 2 bases, with 8 bases remaining between them. Full variable domain (rest looked up from reference TRBV29-1 and TRBJ2-6): SAVISQKPSRDICQRGTSLTIQCQVDSQVTMMFWYRQQPGQSLTLIATANQGSEATYESGFVIDKFPISRPNLTFSTLTVSNMSPEDSSIYLCSVGLPGANVLTFGAGSRLTVL.